The present entry profiles one TCR beta chain with its context. This specimen belongs to a study of blood T cells in healthy people across ages. Germline V gene sequence: CDR1 MGHRA, CDR2 YSYEKL. V lost 6 bases, J lost 0 bases, and 8 bases lay in between. This CDR3 contains 13 residues. Combining a sample-barcoded 5' primer with a J-beta primer mix, a second PCR ran for roughly 6 to 12 cycles. Each CDR3 protein is one row after TCRdb ran MiXCR on the 5' RACE reads. The repertoire holds about 940,000 distinct CDR3 sequences, with about 48% as singletons. The V and J genes are TRBV4-1 and TRBJ1-2; the D is unclear. The receptor's source is a young man in good health. Sequenced input: blood. The CDR3 here is CASSRDANYGYTF. CDR3 in DNA: TGCGCCAGCAGTAGAGATGCTAACTATGGCTACACCTTC.